This paragraph covers one T cell receptor (beta chain) sequence. Its antigen is not known. This record belongs to a study of cytomegalovirus exposure and HLA in healthy donors. Broader study findings: Most TCR sequences proved rare, with some public TCRs found in many donors. Immune exposure information available was restricted to CMV serostatus. Among TCR beta chains, those listed as cytomegalovirus-associated numbered about 150.

60 Vbeta and 13 Jbeta primers were used in PCR. Measured with immunoSEQ multiplex PCR; TCRdb has only the in-frame clones, and not every one. The table counts 100,000 to 150,000 clones; 1.5% to 2% lies in the top ten. This CDR3 contains 14 residues. Germline loops: CDR1 WSHSY, CDR2 SAAADI. V lost 6 bases to trimming and J lost 2 bases, with 14 bases between them. This TCR came from a young man in good health and CMV-seronegative. J is TRBJ2-7 and V is TRBV10-2, with D possibly matching TRBD2 (6 bases). The sequencing sample was made of PBMCs. The CDR3 DNA reads TGCGCCAGCAGGGGCATTTCGGGGGCCTACGAGCAGTACTTC. Its translation is CASRGISGAYEQYF.